This TCR beta chain comes out of a study of blood T cell repertoires in COVID-19. The wider study: Sources were T cells, B-cell-depleted T cells, or PBMCs; the material itself was cDNA or gDNA.

Data came from immunoSEQ multiplex PCR; TCRdb stores just in-frame clones and leaves some out. The data hold around 70,000 clones, with roughly 80% observed a single time. The sequence came from a human donor in a cohort sampled during active COVID-19. The sequencing sample was made of peripheral blood.

CDR3 coding DNA: TGTGCCAGCAGCTTAACAGGGGCCCCGGTCTACACCTTC. Translating it yields CASSLTGAPVYTF. The genes are TRBV11-3 and TRBJ1-2; 7 bases map to TRBD1. V was clipped by 2 bases and J by 10 bases; unmatched bases: 7. The CDR3 loop spans 13 amino acids. Germline lookup yields CDR1 SGHNT and CDR2 YENEEA. Full variable domain (missing parts from reference TRBV11-3 and TRBJ1-2): EAGVVQSPRYKIIEKKQPVAFWCNPISGHNTLYWYLQNLGQGPELLIRYENEEAVDDSQLPKDRFSAERLKGVDSTLKIQPAELGDSAVYLCASSLTGAPVYTFGSGTRLTVV.